In its sample, the clone carrying this T cell receptor beta chain was seen a few times. This CDR3 contains 12 residues. Germline-derived CDR1 and CDR2 are MNHNY and SVGAGI (reference sequence). V dropped 4 bases and J dropped 5 bases, with 9 bases sitting between them. TCRdb analysed the 5' RACE reads with MiXCR anew, one entry per CDR3 protein. This sample has 230,000 or so distinct CDR3 sequences, with 15% to 20% found just once. The data stem from a study of CD8 T cells in ankylosing spondylitis. V usage is TRBV6-6 and J usage is TRBJ2-7; D uncertain. This TCR came from a male donor with ankylosing spondylitis or in good health (not recorded which). What was sequenced was blood, either unsorted or a sorted T cell fraction (not recorded which). The CDR3 DNA is TGTGCCAGCAGTTCTCTGGACCACGAGCAGTACTTC. The encoded protein is CASSSLDHEQYF.